This entry concerns a single T cell receptor beta chain. How the authors handled the data: The authors estimated nucleated cell counts from reference gene primer amplification. Method: immunoSEQ multiplex PCR; TCRdb's copy keeps in-frame clones and lacks some. V and J calls and clone size are given by that table; D and trimming were obtained from the DNA. The sample includes about 250,000 clones, about 87% of them seen just once. This entry comes from a study of blood T cell repertoires in COVID-19. For the study at large: From the United States, Italy and Spain came samples of acute and convalescent COVID-19. PBMCs, B-cell-depleted T cells, or T cells provided the cDNA or gDNA that made up the material.

The Seattle site enrolled patients during active infection and followed them longitudinally. This TCR came from a woman aged 25 to 39 with COVID-19, enrolled during active disease. The specimen sequenced was peripheral blood.

CDR3 bases: TGTGCCAGCAGTTTAGGGGAGCTGAACACTGAAGCTTTCTTT. As protein: CASSLGELNTEAFF. The J gene is TRBJ1-1, the V gene TRBV28; D gene uncertain. Trimming shortened V by 2 bases and J by 0 bases, and 7 bases separated the two germline ends. The CDR3 is made up of 14 amino acids. In germline, CDR1 is MDHEN, CDR2 SYDVKM.